These 29 T cell receptor beta chains share one sample of origin, sequenced in a study of cytomegalovirus exposure and HLA in healthy donors listed by TCRdb under 2017. To prepare the library, the immunoSEQ multiplex PCR assay was applied. For the multiplex PCR, a mixture combining 60 forward primers for TCR Vbeta segments and 13 reverse primers for TCR Jbeta segments was used. TCRdb re-hosts the immuneACCESS table, in-frame sequences only. Its copies lack some clones; in the studies checked, an unresolved V gene accounts for under half of them, and the cause for the rest is not known. The sample table holds 120,000 to 150,000 clones, of which around 75% were seen once. 1.5% to 2% of the sample is in the top ten clones. What was sequenced was PBMCs. All receptors come from a woman aged 30 to 39 in good health and CMV-seronegative.

The chain joins TRBV28 to TRBJ2-1; the D gene is possibly TRBD2 (5 bases). Germline CDR1 MDHEN, CDR2 SYDVKM. The CDR3 is made up of 12 amino acids. Trimming pared 5 bases from V and 7 bases from J, leaving 9 bases between. The CDR3 bases are TGTGCCAGCAGTGACTATTTTAATGAGCAGTTCTTC. It yields the protein CASSDYFNEQFF.

This clone was observed a handful of times. The CDR3 nucleotides read TGTGCCAGTAGTATAAACCAGGCTGGGGCCAACGTCCTGACTTTC. Translation: CASSINQAGANVLTF. This chain joins TRBV19 and TRBJ2-6; D not resolved. Germline V gene data show CDR1 as LNHDA and CDR2 as SQIVND (reference sequence). CDR3 size: 15 residues. Trimming removed 2 bases at V and 2 bases at J, with 7 bases between.

The chain employs TRBV5-1 and TRBJ1-1; D ambiguous. Trimming left V 0 bases short and J 1 base short, with 7 bases between. The CDR3 runs 14 residues. Germline CDR1 is SGHRS and CDR2 is YFSETQ. CDR3 region: CASSLAPGNTEAFF. As DNA, the CDR3 is TGCGCCAGCAGCTTGGCCCCAGGGAACACTGAAGCTTTCTTT. Looking up the rest from reference TRBV5-1 and TRBJ1-1 gives the full variable domain: KAGVTQTPRYLIKTRGQQVTLSCSPISGHRSVSWYQQTPGQGLQFLFEYFSETQRNKGNFPGRFSGRQFSNSRSEMNVSTLELGDSALYLCASSLAPGNTEAFFGQGTRLTVV.

This clone appeared a few times. The chain couples TRBV7-2 to TRBJ1-5; D perhaps matches TRBD1 (6 bases). Per the germline V gene, CDR1 is SGHTA and CDR2 is FQGNSA. The CDR3 contains 14 residues. Trimming shortened V by 5 bases and J by 5 bases, and 13 bases separated the two germline ends. CDR3: CASSTTGLHQPQHF. DNA for the CDR3: TGTGCCAGCAGCACTACAGGGCTGCATCAGCCCCAGCATTTT.

This clone was seen only once. This chain connects TRBV18 to TRBJ1-1; D ambiguous. V gave up 2 bases and J gave up 0 bases, with 13 bases separating them. There are 16 residues in the CDR3. CDR1 is KGHSH, CDR2 LQKENI, per germline. In DNA, the CDR3 is TGTGCCAGCTCACCAGGGCCTTCCGTTTTGAACACTGAAGCTTTCTTT. Its translation is CASSPGPSVLNTEAFF.

V gene TRBV19 combines with J gene TRBJ2-7; 9 bases fit TRBD2. Germline loops: CDR1 LNHDA, CDR2 SQIVND (reference sequence). This CDR3 contains 15 residues. The V gene end was trimmed by 5 bases and the J gene end by 6 bases; junction bases not matched to a gene: 11. This CDR3 is CASSSRTSENPEQYF. The CDR3 nucleotides are TGTGCCAGTAGTTCCCGGACTAGCGAGAACCCCGAGCAGTACTTC.

The CDR3: CASSEEGTGGQADTQYF. The CDR3, as DNA: TGTGCCAGCAGTGAGGAAGGGACAGGGGGCCAGGCAGATACGCAGTATTTT. The chain is built from TRBV6-4 and TRBJ2-3; 12 bases align to TRBD1. V trimming: 3 bases; J trimming: 4 bases; junction bases outside the gene matches: 8. This CDR3 spans 17 amino acids. Germline V gene sequence: CDR1 MRHNA, CDR2 SNTAGT.

The CDR3 DNA follows: TGTGCCAGCAGCTTGGGGTTCGGGGATGAAAAACTGTTTTTT. Amino acids: CASSLGFGDEKLFF. This chain joins TRBV7-9 and TRBJ1-4; D unresolved. Germline V CDR1 and CDR2: SEHNR, FQNEAQ (reference sequence). The CDR3 totals 14 residues. The ends were cut back, 3 bases at V and 6 bases at J, with 11 bases in the middle.

The chain recombines TRBV5-1 with TRBJ2-7; the match to TRBD1 covers 7 bases. Germline V gene lookup returns CDR1 SGHRS and CDR2 YFSETQ. This CDR3 region has 15 residues. J was trimmed by 3 bases and V by 0 bases; bases with no gene match: 6. CDR3 nucleotide sequence: TGCGCCAGCAGCTTGGGAGACAGGGAAGTCTACGAGCAGTACTTC. Its translation is CASSLGDREVYEQYF.

The V gene is TRBV10-3, the J gene TRBJ2-7, with 11 positions matching TRBD2. CDR3 length: 15 residues. CDR1 and CDR2 (germline): ENHRY, SYGVKD. V was clipped by 8 bases and J by 3 bases; unmatched bases: 9. The CDR3 reads CAISRLGTSGYEQYF. The CDR3 nucleotides read TGTGCCATCTCTAGGTTGGGGACTAGCGGCTACGAGCAGTACTTC.

The chain links TRBV9 to TRBJ2-1; 7 nucleotides agree with TRBD1. Germline CDR1 reads SGDLS; CDR2 reads YYNGEE. Trimming cost V 3 bases and J 6 bases; bases outside gene matches: 12. This CDR3 contains 16 residues. The CDR3 DNA reads TGTGCCAGCAGCGCCCCACAGGGGACACCACTCAATGAGCAGTTCTTC. Its protein is CASSAPQGTPLNEQFF.

The chain uses TRBV2 and TRBJ1-1; 7 bases are shared with TRBD1. The CDR3 is made up of 16 amino acids. Germline V gene data show CDR1 as SNHLY and CDR2 as FYNNEI. The V segment lost 4 bases and the J segment 5 bases; nucleotides outside the gene matches: 13. In nucleotides, the CDR3 is TGTGCCAGCAGTGTCCCCTCTTACAGGGGACGGACTGAAGCTTTCTTT. As protein: CASSVPSYRGRTEAFF.

The V call is TRBV30, the J call TRBJ2-3, with 7 bases that match TRBD1. CDR3 size: 14 residues. Germline CDR1 reads GTSNPN; CDR2 reads SVGIG (reference sequence). The junction had 2 bases not matched to a gene; V was cut back by 0 bases and J by 2 bases. The CDR3: CAWSVGQSTDTQYF. The CDR3 region has the DNA TGTGCCTGGAGTGTGGGACAGTCCACAGATACGCAGTATTTT.

This clone came up once. The rearrangement joins TRBV5-1 to TRBJ2-7, with D uncertain. This CDR3 contains 14 residues. Germline CDR1 SGHRS, CDR2 YFSETQ. V shed 1 base and J shed 3 bases, with 11 bases lying between them. The CDR3 sequence is CASSLNAGNYEQYF. The CDR3 nucleotides read TGCGCCAGCAGCTTGAATGCAGGCAACTACGAGCAGTACTTC. The complete variable domain, with remaining parts taken from reference TRBV5-1 and TRBJ2-7, reads KAGVTQTPRYLIKTRGQQVTLSCSPISGHRSVSWYQQTPGQGLQFLFEYFSETQRNKGNFPGRFSGRQFSNSRSEMNVSTLELGDSALYLCASSLNAGNYEQYFGPGTRLTVT.

This clone was detected only a few times. This chain uses TRBV7-2 with TRBJ1-6; no clear D gene. The V gene's germline CDR1 is SGHTA and CDR2 FQGNSA. The CDR3 runs to 14 residues. The germline V and J ends were trimmed by 4 bases and 1 base, with 5 bases remaining between them. The CDR3 loop reads CASSYQSYNSPLHF. The CDR3 nucleotides are TGTGCCAGCAGCTATCAGTCCTATAATTCACCCCTCCACTTT.

Here the CDR3 reads CASSPLERGQPQHF. For the CDR3, the DNA is TGTGCCAGCAGCCCCTTGGAACGGGGACAGCCCCAGCATTTT. The chain employs TRBV7-9 and TRBJ1-5; the D is unclear. The CDR3 spans 14 residues. V was cut by 5 bases and J by 7 bases, with 15 bases left in between. Germline V gene sequence: CDR1 SEHNR, CDR2 FQNEAQ (reference sequence).

The CDR3 nucleotides read TGTGCCAGCAGCTTACAACCTAGCGGGGGGGCCAGTGAGCAGTTCTTC. As protein: CASSLQPSGGASEQFF. This sequence joins TRBV7-3 and TRBJ2-1; 12 bases match TRBD2. The junction had 8 bases not matched to a gene; V was cut back by 2 bases and J by 9 bases. This CDR3 is 16 amino acids long. Germline V gene data show CDR1 as SGHTA and CDR2 as FQGTGA.

V is TRBV5-1 and J is TRBJ1-2; 9 bases agree with TRBD1. The CDR3 length is 13 residues. The germline V gene encodes CDR1 SGHRS and CDR2 YFSETQ. V was clipped by 3 bases and J by 5 bases; unmatched bases: 2. The CDR3 region is CASSSQGAYGYTF. Here the CDR3 DNA reads TGCGCCAGCAGCTCACAGGGGGCGTATGGCTACACCTTC.

The rearrangement links TRBV10-2 to TRBJ2-1; 10 positions agree with TRBD2. The V gene end was trimmed by 8 bases and the J gene end by 9 bases; junction bases not matched to a gene: 7. CDR1 WSHSY and CDR2 SAAADI come from the germline V gene. This CDR3 comprises 13 residues. CDR3 residues: CASAGLADGEQFF. CDR3 bases: TGCGCCAGCGCCGGACTAGCGGATGGTGAGCAGTTCTTC.

The rearrangement links TRBV19 to TRBJ2-5, with 7 nucleotides matching TRBD2. The CDR3 has 15 amino acids. The junction had 6 bases not matched to a gene; V was cut back by 5 bases and J by 0 bases. Per germline, CDR1 LNHDA and CDR2 SQIVND (reference sequence). The CDR3, as DNA: TGTGCCAGTAGTTACGTCGGGGGGTACCAAGAGACCCAGTACTTC. Amino acid sequence: CASSYVGGYQETQYF.

V and J are TRBV7-2 and TRBJ1-2, with D unresolved. Germline V gene sequence: CDR1 SGHTA, CDR2 FQGNSA. Trimming stripped 7 bases from V and 3 bases from J, with 12 bases between. This CDR3 contains 13 residues. CDR3 nucleotides: TGTGCCAGCACCGAACAGATGGACTATGGCTACACCTTC. It yields the protein CASTEQMDYGYTF.

V usage is TRBV5-1 and J usage is TRBJ2-5; perhaps TRBD2 as D (6 bases). This CDR3 has 14 residues. From germline, CDR1 is SGHRS and CDR2 YFSETQ. The V gene lost 4 bases and the J gene lost 2 bases, with 12 bases spanning the gap. CDR3 sequence: CASSTGGGQETQYF. For the CDR3, the DNA is TGCGCCAGCAGCACGGGTGGAGGGCAAGAGACCCAGTACTTC.

This chain links TRBV6-1 with TRBJ2-7; 10 bases are shared with TRBD1. V shed 6 bases, J shed 5 bases, and the junction held 4 bases outside the gene matches. Germline CDR1 and CDR2: MNHNS and SASEGT. The CDR3 is 13 residues long. CDR3 sequence reads: CASSPGQGNEQYV. The DNA of the CDR3 is TGTGCCAGCAGCCCGGGACAGGGGAACGAGCAGTACGTC.

The genes are TRBV23-1 and TRBJ1-5; 8 bases align to TRBD1. TRBV23-1 is identified as an open reading frame with a role that is uncertain. There are 16 residues in the CDR3. V gave up 5 bases and J gave up 7 bases; unmatched junction bases: 13. The CDR3 DNA sequence: TGCGCCAGCAGTAAGGGCCCGCACAGGGGGAACCAGCCCCAGCATTTT. It specifies CASSKGPHRGNQPQHF.

The V call is TRBV6-5, the J call TRBJ1-2; possibly TRBD1 for D (5 bases). Per germline, CDR1 MNHEY and CDR2 SVGAGI. V was clipped by 3 bases and J by 4 bases, with 12 bases between them. CDR3 size: 14 residues. The CDR3 DNA sequence: TGTGCCAGCAGTTATTCAGGGAGGCCCTATGGCTACACCTTC. Encoded protein: CASSYSGRPYGYTF.

This clone turned up a few times. DNA of the CDR3: TGCGCCAGCAGCTTCGGGGGTACGAACACCGGGGAGCTGTTTTTT. Protein: CASSFGGTNTGELFF. The chain recombines TRBV5-1 with TRBJ2-2; a possible D gene is TRBD2 (6 bases). The V and J ends lost 2 bases and 0 bases respectively, with 8 bases between them. The CDR3 has 15 residues. Germline V gene lookup returns CDR1 SGHRS and CDR2 YFSETQ.

V and J are TRBV2 and TRBJ2-7, with 11 bases lining up with TRBD1. This CDR3 spans 15 amino acids. Unmatched junction bases numbered 6, after V lost 6 bases and J lost 2 bases. Germline-derived CDR1 and CDR2 are SNHLY and FYNNEI. The CDR3 spells CASRSGQGAPYEQYV. CDR3 DNA sequence: TGTGCCAGCAGATCCGGACAGGGGGCACCCTACGAGCAGTACGTC.

This clone was counted a few times. V gene TRBV10-3 combines with J gene TRBJ2-7; the match to TRBD2 covers 14 bases. The CDR3 has 19 residues. In germline, CDR1 is ENHRY, CDR2 SYGVKD. The J segment lost 2 bases and the V segment lost 2 bases, leaving 11 bases of the junction unmatched. CDR3 in amino acids: CAISEPPGLAGVGTYEQYF. Written as DNA, the CDR3 is TGTGCCATCAGTGAGCCTCCGGGACTAGCGGGAGTTGGGACCTACGAGCAGTACTTC.

This clone was found a few times. The rearrangement joins TRBV14 to TRBJ2-7; 9 bases are a match to TRBD2. The CDR3 is 15 residues long. The germline CDR1 and CDR2 sequences are SGHDN and FVKESK. Trimming cost V 2 bases and J 6 bases; bases outside gene matches: 8. CDR3 protein: CASSQWAGGPSEQYF. The CDR3 DNA follows: TGTGCCAGCAGCCAATGGGCGGGAGGGCCTTCCGAGCAGTACTTC. The full variable domain, its missing parts supplied by reference TRBV14 and TRBJ2-7, is EAGVTQFPSHSVIEKGQTVTLRCDPISGHDNLYWYRRVMGKEIKFLLHFVKESKQDESGMPNNRFLAERTGGTYSTLKVQPAELEDSGVYFCASSQWAGGPSEQYFGPGTRLTVT.